This T cell receptor (delta chain) was sequenced during a study of gamma-delta chains in newborns, infants, children. In the study overall: Polyclonal expansion of innate γδ T cells after birth follows microbial exposure.

TCRdb re-processed the reads using CATT. The data contain roughly 11,000 delta-chain clones, approximately 9.7% of them singletons. This clone is medium-sized in the sample. The CDR3 length is 17 residues. Trimming cost V 2 bases and J 0 bases; bases outside gene matches: 9. In germline, CDR1 is GEAIGNYY, CDR2 EKD. The chain joins TRDV2 to TRDJ1, with TRDD3 matching 9 bases. The specimen sequenced was blood. This sequence originates from a child who was a newborn, infant or young child, either healthy, febrile or measles-vaccinated (not recorded which). Here the CDR3 DNA reads TGTGCCTGTGACATCTGGGGGATCGGAGGGTACACCGATAAACTCATCTTT. Translation: CACDIWGIGGYTDKLIF.